This TCR beta chain comes out of a study of blood T cell repertoires in COVID-19. Study at large: T cells, B-cell-depleted T cells, or PBMCs provided the cDNA or gDNA that served as material.

Assay used: immunoSEQ multiplex PCR; TCRdb lists only in-frame clones, some missing. In the table there are 280,000 or so clones, 83% of which are singletons. The germline V gene encodes CDR1 LNHDA and CDR2 SQIVND (reference sequence). The CDR3 runs 16 residues. V dropped 6 bases and J dropped 2; count of bases not matched to a gene: 12. This clone was recorded once. This clonotype was obtained from a woman between 45 and 60 years old who had recovered from COVID-19. The sample was peripheral blood. V and J are TRBV19 and TRBJ1-1, with 7 bases fitting TRBD1. DNA for the CDR3: TGTGCCAGTAGCATCATGCCCGGGACAGCAAACACTGAAGCTTTCTTT. Translation: CASSIMPGTANTEAFF.